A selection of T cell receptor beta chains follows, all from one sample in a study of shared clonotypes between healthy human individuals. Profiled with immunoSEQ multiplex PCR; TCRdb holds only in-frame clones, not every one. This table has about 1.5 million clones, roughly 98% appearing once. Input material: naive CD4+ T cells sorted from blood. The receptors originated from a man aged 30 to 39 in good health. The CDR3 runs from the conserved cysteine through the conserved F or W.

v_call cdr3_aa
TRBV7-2 CASSLAGLAEQYF
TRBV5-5 CASSLASGRPDTQYF
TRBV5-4 CASSRQGLVRGEQFF
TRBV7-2 CASSLKPPHEQFF
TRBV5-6 CASSYGLAGVKQYF
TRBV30 CAWNPNMNEKLFF
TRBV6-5 CASSYSKPMNTEAFF
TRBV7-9 CASSLAGQGSIDYEQYF
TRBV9 CASSPHTFAGTSPLEYNEQFF
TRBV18 CASSPPSIQGDEQYF
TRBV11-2 CASSSGLAGNTGELFF
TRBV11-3 CASSLDPGYPQYF
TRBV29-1 CSVGRNTGELFF
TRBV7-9 CASSPLGRATGELFF
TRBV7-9 CASSFIRGLQETQYF
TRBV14 CASSPAGGPADTQYF
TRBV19 CASSLIGGEQFF
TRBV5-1 CASFQGLGANVLTF
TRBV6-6 CASSPPNTYEQYF
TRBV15 CATSTREGPLNTEAFF
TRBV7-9 CASSPTSSYEQYF
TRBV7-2 CASSLAQGTAYEQYF
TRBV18 CASSTRGLAANTGELFF
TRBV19 CASNLAGYNEQFF
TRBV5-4 CASSFPAAGGTDTQYF
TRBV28 CASSLHRQSSYEQYF
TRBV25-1 CASWTVGEKLFF
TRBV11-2 CASSLGLMSHTGELFF
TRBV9 CASSLGHRPTGELFF
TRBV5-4 CASSFDPGNTEAFF
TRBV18 CASSPPVTDTQYF
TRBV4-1 CASSHASGGRETQYF
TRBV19 CASRLDGSPNEKLFF
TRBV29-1 CSVATGPGELFF
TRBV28 CASRTGTYNEQFF
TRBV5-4 CASSLEIVGTEAFF
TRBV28 CASRQDRGSNQPQHF
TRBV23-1 CASSHKPSYEQYF
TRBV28 CASGELAGGTYEQYF
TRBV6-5 CASSYSYLGRDTQYF
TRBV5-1 CASSLGLAGINEQFF
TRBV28 CASSRMGLAGGRTGELFF
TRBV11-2 CASSSNRRAYNEQFF
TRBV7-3 CASSEDGEETQYF
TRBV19 CASIKGRLNTEAFF
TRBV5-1 CASSFNRGETDTQYF
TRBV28 CASSLVRFLNTEAFF
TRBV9 CASSVEAGVRTDTQYF
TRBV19 CASRGTGGPYEQYF
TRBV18 CASSGTEDSYEQYF
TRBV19 CASTHVGQYNEQFF